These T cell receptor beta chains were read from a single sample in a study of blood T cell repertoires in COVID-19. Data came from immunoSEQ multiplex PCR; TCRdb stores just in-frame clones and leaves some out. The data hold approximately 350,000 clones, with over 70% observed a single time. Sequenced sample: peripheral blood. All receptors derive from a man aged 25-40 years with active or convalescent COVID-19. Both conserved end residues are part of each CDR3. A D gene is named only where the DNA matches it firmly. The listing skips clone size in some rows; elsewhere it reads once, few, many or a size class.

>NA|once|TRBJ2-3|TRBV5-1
CASSLELETDTQYF
TGCGCCAGCAGCTTGGAACTGGAGACAGATACGCAGTATTTT
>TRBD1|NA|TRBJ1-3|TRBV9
CASSAGDSPPSGNTIYF
TGTGCCAGCAGCGCGGGGGACAGCCCACCCTCTGGAAACACCATATATTTT
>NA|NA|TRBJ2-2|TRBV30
CAWAGPTGELFF
TGTGCTTGGGCAGGGCCCACCGGGGAGCTGTTTTTT
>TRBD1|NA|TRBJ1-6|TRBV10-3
CAISGPGQIRPLHF
TGTGCCATCAGTGGTCCGGGACAGATTCGACCCCTCCACTTT
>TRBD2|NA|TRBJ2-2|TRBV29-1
CSVTSPWTSAVTGELFF
TGCAGCGTCACAAGCCCCTGGACTAGCGCAGTTACCGGGGAGCTGTTTTTT
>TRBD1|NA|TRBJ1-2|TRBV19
CASSPTGYDGPVYGYTF
TGTGCCAGTAGCCCGACAGGGTATGATGGGCCGGTCTATGGCTACACCTTC
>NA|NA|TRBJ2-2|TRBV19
CASSPTSNTGELFF
TGTGCCAGTAGTCCGACATCGAACACCGGGGAGCTGTTTTTT
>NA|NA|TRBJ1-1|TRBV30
CAWSVRGETEAFF
TGTGCCTGGAGTGTACGGGGGGAAACTGAAGCTTTCTTT
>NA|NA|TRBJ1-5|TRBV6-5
CAGSRLGRQPQHF
TGTGCCGGATCCAGACTCGGAAGGCAGCCCCAGCATTTT
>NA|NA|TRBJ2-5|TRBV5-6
CASSSTVTQYF
TGTGCCAGCAGCTCTACCGTGACCCAGTACTTC
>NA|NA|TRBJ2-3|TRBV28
CASSLRDTQYF
TGTGCCAGCAGTTTGAGGGATACGCAGTATTTT
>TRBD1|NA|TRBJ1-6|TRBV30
CAWSSGGSSPLHF
TGTGCCTGGAGTTCAGGGGGGTCTTCACCCCTCCACTTT
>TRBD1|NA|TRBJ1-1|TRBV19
CASGWGQGYPEAFF
TGTGCCAGCGGTTGGGGACAGGGGTACCCTGAAGCTTTCTTT
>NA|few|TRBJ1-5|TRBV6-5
CASTPNRADGQPQHF
TGTGCCAGCACCCCGAACCGTGCAGATGGCCAGCCCCAGCATTTT
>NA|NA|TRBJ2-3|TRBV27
CASSPLWASDTQYF
TGTGCCAGCTCCCCTCTTTGGGCTTCAGATACGCAGTATTTT
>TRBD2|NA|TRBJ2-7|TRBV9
CASSARGREGLEQYF
TGTGCCAGCAGCGCCCGCGGGCGGGAGGGCCTCGAGCAGTACTTC
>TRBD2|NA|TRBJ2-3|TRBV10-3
CAISEWIGEGGDTQYF
TGTGCCATCAGTGAGTGGATCGGGGAGGGAGGAGATACGCAGTATTTT
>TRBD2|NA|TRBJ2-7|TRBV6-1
CASSEIGLAGTEQYF
TGTGCCAGCAGTGAAATCGGACTAGCGGGAACGGAGCAGTACTTC
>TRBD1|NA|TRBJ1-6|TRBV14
CASSPPGQHNSPLHF
TGTGCCAGCAGCCCTCCGGGACAGCATAATTCACCCCTCCACTTT
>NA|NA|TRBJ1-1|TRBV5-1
CASSLRGLNTEAFF
TGCGCCAGCAGCCTGCGTGGGCTGAACACTGAAGCTTTCTTT
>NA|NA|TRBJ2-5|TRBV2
CATQAKQAQETQYF
TGTGCCACACAGGCCAAGCAGGCCCAAGAGACCCAGTACTTC
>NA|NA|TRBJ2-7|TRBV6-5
CASRQTGSYEQYF
TGTGCCAGCAGACAGACAGGCTCCTACGAGCAGTACTTC
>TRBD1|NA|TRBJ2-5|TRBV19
CASNRQGVQETQYF
TGTGCCAGTAATCGACAGGGGGTCCAAGAGACCCAGTACTTC
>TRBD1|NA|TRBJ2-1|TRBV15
CATSRGTGVGGDNEQFF
TGTGCCACCAGCAGGGGGACAGGGGTTGGAGGGGACAATGAGCAGTTCTTC
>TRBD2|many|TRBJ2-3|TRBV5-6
CASSRDYTDTQYF
TGTGCCAGCAGCCGGGACTACACAGATACGCAGTATTTT
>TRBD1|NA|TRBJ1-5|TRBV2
CASSEWAGGDQPQHF
TGTGCCAGCAGTGAATGGGCAGGGGGAGATCAGCCCCAGCATTTT
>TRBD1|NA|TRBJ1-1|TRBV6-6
CASRSNRGGTEAFF
TGTGCCAGCAGGTCCAACAGGGGGGGCACTGAAGCTTTCTTT
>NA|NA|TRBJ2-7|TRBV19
CASSSLAGQDEQYF
TGTGCCAGTAGTTCCCTTGCAGGGCAGGACGAGCAGTACTTC